Below, one TCR beta chain is given with its context. Antigen unknown. The CDR3 has 15 amino acids. Germline V gives CDR1 LNHDA, CDR2 SQIVND (reference sequence). V gave up 6 bases and J gave up 7 bases; unmatched junction bases: 4. This entry is derived from a study of cytomegalovirus exposure and HLA in healthy donors. The study, taken as a whole, reports: Most of the TCR beta V segments (in an earlier analysis) were productive either about 87% or about 30% of the time.

Primers: 60 Vbeta forward and 13 Jbeta reverse. The data were produced by immunoSEQ multiplex PCR, yet TCRdb's version contains in-frame clones alone and is incomplete. The table has 120,000 to 150,000 clones, approximately 65% seen once. The TCR originated in a woman in her sixties in good health and CMV-seronegative. The rearrangement links TRBV19 to TRBJ2-1, with 15 bases lining up with TRBD2. Sequencing used PBMCs. The CDR3 bases are TGTGCCAGTAGCTCCGGGACTAGCGGGAGGAATGAGCAGTTCTTC. Translated: CASSSGTSGRNEQFF.